The 32 T cell receptor beta chains listed next were all sequenced from one sample in a study of cytomegalovirus exposure and HLA in healthy donors. The PCR used 60 Vbeta and 13 Jbeta primers. Sequencing used immunoSEQ multiplex PCR; TCRdb keeps in-frame clones, though not all of them. The profile shows approximately 190,000 clones, roughly 80% of them singletons. The material sequenced was PBMCs. All receptors derive from a man aged 35-49 years in good health and CMV-seropositive.

The CDR3 nucleotides are TGTGCCAGCGGGCCCCGGGGGGCGAGTGGCTACACCTTC. This gives the protein CASGPRGASGYTF. The V and J genes are TRBV27 and TRBJ1-2; D may be TRBD1 (6 bases). The CDR3 covers 13 residues. Germline V gene lookup returns CDR1 MNHEY and CDR2 SMNVEV (reference sequence). V was clipped by 8 bases and J by 7 bases, with 17 bases between them.

About this clone itself: One end of the junction fails to match germline, which may point to a read error. The chain recombines TRBV25-1 with TRBJ2-5; 8 positions match TRBD2. Germline V gene sequence: CDR1 MGHDK, CDR2 SYGVNS. The CDR3 sequence is 15 residues long. CDR3 in amino acids: CASSEEAGAQGTQYF. CDR3 DNA sequence: TGTGCCAGCAGTGAGGAAGCGGGGGCTCAAGGGACCCAGTACTTC.

V gene TRBV7-9 combines with J gene TRBJ1-2; no clear D gene. V dropped 1 base and J dropped 7 bases, with 10 bases sitting between them. Germline lookup yields CDR1 SEHNR and CDR2 FQNEAQ (reference sequence). The CDR3 has 13 amino acids. CDR3 DNA: TGTGCCAGCAGCTTAGACGGGGAGGGTGGCTACACCTTC. Residues: CASSLDGEGGYTF.

V gene TRBV6-5 combines with J gene TRBJ2-6; D unresolved. V was clipped by 4 bases and J by 0 bases, with 4 bases between them. Germline V lookup: CDR1 MNHEY, CDR2 SVGAGI. The CDR3 contains 14 residues. The CDR3 sequence: CASSSSSGANVLTF. DNA for the CDR3: TGTGCCAGCAGTTCGAGCTCTGGGGCCAACGTCCTGACTTTC.

V and J are TRBV7-9 and TRBJ2-7, with D possibly TRBD2 on 6 matching bases. The germline V gene encodes CDR1 SEHNR and CDR2 FQNEAQ (reference sequence). This CDR3 is 14 amino acids long. Trimming left V 4 bases short and J 5 bases short, with 15 bases between. The CDR3 sequence: CASSSTEGRDEQYF. CDR3 in DNA: TGTGCCAGCAGCTCGACGGAGGGCAGGGACGAGCAGTACTTC.

This clone was detected only once. The rearrangement uses TRBV30 and TRBJ1-5; D is uncertain. V gave up 3 bases and J gave up 6 bases, with 9 bases separating them. CDR3 size: 12 residues. Germline-derived CDR1 and CDR2 are GTSNPN and SVGIG (reference sequence). The CDR3 reads CAWSVSGQPQHF. Here the CDR3 DNA reads TGTGCCTGGAGCGTTTCGGGTCAGCCCCAGCATTTT.

The chain recombines TRBV9 with TRBJ2-1, with 7 bases lining up with TRBD2. J was trimmed by 9 bases and V by 1 base; bases with no gene match: 10. CDR1 SGDLS and CDR2 YYNGEE come from the germline V gene. This CDR3 is built from 15 residues. The DNA of the CDR3 is TGTGCCAGCAGCGTAACAGGACTAGACGGCACTGAGCAGTTCTTC. This codes for CASSVTGLDGTEQFF.

J is TRBJ1-2 and V is TRBV18; 11 bases are shared with TRBD1. CDR3 length: 14 amino acids. CDR1 and CDR2 from the germline V gene are KGHSH and LQKENI. With 3 bases clipped from V and 7 bases from J, the junction kept 4 bases outside the gene matches. The DNA for the CDR3 is TGTGCCAGCTCACCTAGGACAGGGGGCTTTGGCTACACCTTC. Its translation: CASSPRTGGFGYTF. The entire variable domain, with the rest obtained from reference TRBV18 and TRBJ1-2, is as follows: NAGVMQNPRHLVRRRGQEARLRCSPMKGHSHVYWYRQLPEEGLKFMVYLQKENIIDESGMPKERFSAEFPKEGPSILRIQQVVRGDSAAYFCASSPRTGGFGYTFGSGTRLTVV.

The rearrangement uses TRBV4-1 and TRBJ2-7; D unresolved. V dropped 0 bases and J dropped 0 bases, with 12 bases sitting between them. The CDR3 is 16 amino acids. Germline V gene lookup returns CDR1 MGHRA and CDR2 YSYEKL. CDR3 loop: CASSQDGSGSSYEQYF. The CDR3 DNA follows: TGCGCCAGCAGCCAAGACGGGTCGGGTAGCTCCTACGAGCAGTACTTC.

This CDR3 reads CAYTGGGSHNEQFF. CDR3 in DNA: TGTGCCTATACGGGGGGAGGTTCCCACAATGAGCAGTTCTTC. The gene calls are TRBV5-6 and TRBJ2-1; 7 bases are a match to TRBD2. The junction had 12 bases not matched to a gene; V was cut back by 10 bases and J by 5 bases. Germline V gene sequence: CDR1 SGHDT, CDR2 YYEEEE. The length of the CDR3 is 14 residues.

The chain has TRBV4-1 and TRBJ2-7, with TRBD2 matching over 9 bases. The CDR3 is 11 residues long. The germline gives CDR1 MGHRA, CDR2 YSYEKL. With 1 base clipped from V and 12 bases from J, the junction kept 1 base outside the gene matches. The CDR3 sequence is CASSQGTSVYF. DNA of the CDR3: TGCGCCAGCAGCCAAGGGACTAGCGTGTACTTC.

This rearrangement joins TRBV4-3 to TRBJ1-6, with D unresolved. This CDR3 is 14 amino acids long. Germline CDR1 and CDR2: LGHNA and YSLEER. Trimming cost V 4 bases and J 7 bases, with 11 bases left between them. This CDR3 is CASSRVTGNSPLHF. CDR3 nucleotides: TGCGCCAGCAGCCGCGTGACGGGGAATTCACCCCTCCACTTT.

The V and J genes are TRBV5-5 and TRBJ1-3; D gene uncertain. Trimming shortened V by 0 bases and J by 0 bases, and 7 bases separated the two germline ends. The CDR3 has 15 residues. CDR1 SGHKS and CDR2 YYEKEE come from the germline V gene (reference sequence). The CDR3 sequence is CASSLVGDSGNTIYF. The CDR3 coding sequence is TGTGCCAGCAGCTTGGTCGGGGACTCTGGAAACACCATATATTTT. The full variable domain, completed using reference TRBV5-5 and TRBJ1-3, is DAGVTQSPTHLIKTRGQQVTLRCSPISGHKSVSWYQQVLGQGPQFIFQYYEKEERGRGNFPDRFSARQFPNYSSELNVNALLLGDSALYLCASSLVGDSGNTIYFGEGSWLTVV.

The V call is TRBV19, the J call TRBJ1-2; D perhaps matches TRBD1 (5 bases). The CDR3 runs 13 residues. The ends were cut back, 6 bases at V and 9 bases at J, with 17 bases in the middle. The V gene's germline CDR1 is LNHDA and CDR2 SQIVND (reference sequence). The CDR3 DNA follows: TGTGCCAGTAGCTTTCAGGGCCAAGATAGCTACACCTTC. The encoded protein is CASSFQGQDSYTF.

This clone was observed a few times. This chain links TRBV30 with TRBJ1-1, with 7 bases aligning to TRBD1. In germline, CDR1 is GTSNPN, CDR2 SVGIG (reference sequence). V trimming: 5 bases; J trimming: 11 bases; junction bases outside the gene matches: 11. There are 12 residues in the CDR3. The CDR3 region is CAWGDRVKGAFF. CDR3 DNA: TGTGCCTGGGGAGACAGGGTTAAAGGGGCTTTCTTT.

The count of this clone is one. This rearrangement joins TRBV5-1 to TRBJ1-4; TRBD1 is a possible D gene (5 bases). There are 16 residues in the CDR3. The germline V and J ends were trimmed by 2 bases and 0 bases, with 11 bases remaining between them. Germline V lookup: CDR1 SGHRS, CDR2 YFSETQ. The CDR3, as DNA: TGCGCCAGCAGCTTCTGGGGCAGTGCAACTAATGAAAAACTGTTTTTT. It specifies CASSFWGSATNEKLFF.

This clone came up once. The genes are TRBV21-1 and TRBJ2-6; the table assigns TRBD2, which was not confirmed against the DNA. TRBV21-1 is annotated as a pseudogene. This CDR3 has 17 residues. The CDR3 coding sequence is TGTGCCAGCAACACCTCGGGGGGCCCTTCTGGGGCCAACGTCCTGACTTTC. Protein product: CASNTSGGPSGANVLTF.

A remark on this clone: The same CDR3 can be traced to other DNA sequences in this sample. The V and J genes are TRBV6-5 and TRBJ1-2, with D perhaps TRBD1 (5 bases). Germline V gene sequence: CDR1 MNHEY, CDR2 SVGAGI. V lost 5 bases and J 5 bases, leaving 9 bases between the germline ends. The CDR3 loop spans 12 amino acids. CDR3 sequence: CASSRSGYGYTF. The CDR3 DNA reads as TGTGCCAGCAGTCGCTCAGGGTATGGCTACACCTTC.

This chain joins TRBV5-1 and TRBJ2-1; D might be TRBD1 (6 bases). V lost 4 bases and J 7 bases, leaving 9 bases between the germline ends. The CDR3 runs 12 residues. CDR1 SGHRS and CDR2 YFSETQ come from the germline V gene. The CDR3 DNA sequence: TGCGCCAGCAGCGATAGGGGGAATGAGCAGTTCTTC. Protein product: CASSDRGNEQFF.

V is TRBV18 and J is TRBJ2-3; 7 bases line up with TRBD1. The CDR3 runs 16 residues. V was clipped by 1 base and J by 1 base; unmatched bases: 5. Germline loops: CDR1 KGHSH, CDR2 LQKENI. The CDR3 nucleotides are TGTGCCAGCTCACCACTCCTCGGACAGGGCACAGATACGCAGTATTTT. Translation: CASSPLLGQGTDTQYF.

The chain combines TRBV9 with TRBJ2-1, with TRBD2 identical over 11 bases. This CDR3 contains 13 residues. Germline-derived CDR1 and CDR2 are SGDLS and YYNGEE. The V segment lost 4 bases and the J segment 10 bases; nucleotides outside the gene matches: 4. The CDR3 protein is CASSLGTSGEQFF. The CDR3 DNA reads TGTGCCAGCAGCCTCGGGACTAGCGGCGAGCAGTTCTTC.

This chain links TRBV28 with TRBJ2-5; D perhaps matches TRBD1 (5 bases). CDR1 is MDHEN, CDR2 SYDVKM, per germline. V lost 2 bases, J lost 4 bases, and 11 bases lay in between. The CDR3 consists of 14 residues. The CDR3 region has the DNA TGTGCCAGCAGTTTAGGTGGCAGGGCAGAGACCCAGTACTTC. This codes for CASSLGGRAETQYF.

The rearrangement links TRBV30 to TRBJ2-3; 9 bases are shared with TRBD2. CDR3 length equals 16 residues. Trimming cost V 2 bases and J 0 bases; bases outside gene matches: 6. Germline CDR1 and CDR2: GTSNPN and SVGIG (reference sequence). The DNA of the CDR3 is TGTGCCTGGAGTCCCCCTAGCGGGGAGAGCACAGATACGCAGTATTTT. The encoded protein is CAWSPPSGESTDTQYF.

The rearrangement links TRBV7-8 to TRBJ2-7; possible D gene TRBD2, 5 bases. CDR1 is SGHVS and CDR2 is FQNEAQ in the germline V gene. V was cut by 5 bases and J by 7 bases, with 12 bases left in between. The CDR3 totals 12 residues. The CDR3 here is CASSRMSGEQYF. The CDR3 DNA follows: TGTGCCAGCAGCCGGATGTCGGGGGAGCAGTACTTC.

This sequence joins TRBV5-8 and TRBJ2-7; D gene uncertain. From germline, CDR1 is SGHTS and CDR2 YDEGEE. The CDR3 is 13 amino acids. Trimming pared 2 bases from V and 4 bases from J, leaving 10 bases between. The CDR3 loop is CASSLRGRYEQYF. The CDR3 DNA reads TGTGCCAGCAGCTTAAGAGGAAGATACGAGCAGTACTTC.

The rearrangement links TRBV25-1 to TRBJ2-3; possibly TRBD2 for D (6 bases). V was trimmed by 8 bases and J by 5 bases, leaving 17 bases between them. Looked up from germline, CDR1 is MGHDK and CDR2 is SYGVNS. This CDR3 has 14 amino acids. The CDR3 here is CASAGPLRGDTQYF. The CDR3 nucleotides read TGTGCCAGCGCGGGGCCCTTGAGGGGAGATACGCAGTATTTT.

V is TRBV5-1 and J is TRBJ1-2; perhaps TRBD1 as D (5 bases). Germline V lookup: CDR1 SGHRS, CDR2 YFSETQ. The CDR3 runs to 12 residues. Trimming removed 5 bases at V and 6 bases at J, with 11 bases between. CDR3 region: CASSFGGDGYTF. The CDR3 DNA sequence: TGCGCCAGCAGTTTTGGGGGGGATGGCTACACCTTC.

The genes are TRBV21-1 and TRBJ2-7; the tabulated D call, TRBD1, remains unverified against the DNA. TRBV21-1 is reported as a pseudogene. The CDR3 covers 12 residues. For the CDR3, the DNA is TGTGCCAGCAGCAGGGACAGGGACGAGCAGTACTTC. Translation: CASSRDRDEQYF.

This sequence joins TRBV28 and TRBJ1-5, with D maybe TRBD1 (5 bases). From germline, CDR1 is MDHEN and CDR2 SYDVKM. The germline V and J ends were trimmed by 2 bases and 6 bases, with 5 bases remaining between them. This CDR3 comprises 12 residues. CDR3 in DNA: TGTGCCAGCAGTTTAACAGGTCAGCCCCAGCATTTT. This translates into CASSLTGQPQHF.

The chain uses TRBV5-4 and TRBJ2-5, with 8 bases lining up with TRBD2. The junction had 4 bases not matched to a gene; V was cut back by 1 base and J by 5 bases. This CDR3 spans 14 amino acids. The V gene's germline CDR1 is SGHNT and CDR2 YYREEE (reference sequence). CDR3 protein: CASSLTGGHETQYF. CDR3 bases: TGTGCCAGCAGCTTGACGGGGGGGCACGAGACCCAGTACTTC.

The rearrangement uses TRBV6-5 and TRBJ1-5, with 9 bases that match TRBD1. The CDR3 is 15 amino acids. The germline V gene has CDR1 MNHEY and CDR2 SVGAGI. V trimming: 6 bases; J trimming: 1 base; junction bases outside the gene matches: 4. The CDR3 here is CASRIQGASNQPQHF. The CDR3 DNA follows: TGTGCCAGCAGGATACAGGGGGCGAGCAATCAGCCCCAGCATTTT.

This chain uses TRBV6-1 with TRBJ2-3, with D perhaps matching TRBD2 (6 bases). Germline assignment: CDR1 MNHNS and CDR2 SASEGT. The CDR3 totals 15 residues. The germline V and J ends were trimmed by 0 bases and 1 base, with 8 bases remaining between them. In nucleotides, the CDR3 is TGTGCCAGCAGTGAAGCGGGGGGAGGCACAGATACGCAGTATTTT. Translating it yields CASSEAGGGTDTQYF.